This is a list of T cell receptor beta chains from one sample in a study of technical replicates of blood from several donors. Clones were sequenced by immunoSEQ multiplex PCR, and TCRdb holds only the in-frame ones, with some missing. The sample has roughly 90,000 clones; about 95% are singletons. Sequencing was carried out using T cells isolated from PBMCs. These receptors originate from a human donor in good health. Both conserved end residues are part of each CDR3. The order of the fields is V gene, J gene, clone size, D gene, CDR3 protein, CDR3 DNA. D genes are given only for firm matches. Only some rows state a clone size, as once, few, many or a class for expanded clones.

V gene: TRBV11-2
J gene: TRBJ2-1
clone size: .
D gene: TRBD2
CDR3 protein: CASSWALLAGEWNEQFF
CDR3 DNA: TGTGCCAGCAGTTGGGCCCTCCTAGCGGGAGAGTGGAATGAGCAGTTCTTC

V gene: TRBV7-8
J gene: TRBJ1-3
clone size: .
D gene: .
CDR3 protein: CASSLMVPYSGNTIYF
CDR3 DNA: TGTGCCAGCAGCTTAATGGTCCCCTATAGTGGAAACACCATATATTTT

V gene: TRBV28
J gene: TRBJ2-7
clone size: .
D gene: .
CDR3 protein: CASSLDRSEQYF
CDR3 DNA: TGTGCCAGCAGCCTGGACAGAAGCGAGCAGTACTTC

V gene: TRBV11-3
J gene: TRBJ2-7
clone size: .
D gene: .
CDR3 protein: CASSQHGDSAYEQYF
CDR3 DNA: TGTGCCAGTTCTCAACATGGAGACTCAGCCTACGAGCAGTACTTC

V gene: TRBV27
J gene: TRBJ2-5
clone size: .
D gene: TRBD1
CDR3 protein: CASSLYQGAETQYF
CDR3 DNA: TGTGCCAGCAGTTTATATCAGGGGGCGGAGACCCAGTACTTC

V gene: TRBV9
J gene: TRBJ1-2
clone size: .
D gene: .
CDR3 protein: CASRINDRLGGYTF
CDR3 DNA: TGTGCCAGCAGGATTAATGACAGGTTAGGTGGCTACACCTTC

V gene: TRBV28
J gene: TRBJ1-4
clone size: .
D gene: .
CDR3 protein: CASSTGFNEKLFF
CDR3 DNA: TGTGCCAGCAGTACAGGGTTTAATGAAAAACTGTTTTTT

V gene: TRBV4-3
J gene: TRBJ2-7
clone size: .
D gene: TRBD2
CDR3 protein: CASSHTSDSYEQYF
CDR3 DNA: TGCGCCAGCAGCCACACTAGCGACTCCTACGAGCAGTACTTC

V gene: TRBV2
J gene: TRBJ2-7
clone size: .
D gene: .
CDR3 protein: CASSEGTFYEQYF
CDR3 DNA: TGTGCCAGCAGTGAAGGGACATTCTACGAGCAGTACTTC

V gene: TRBV19
J gene: TRBJ1-1
clone size: .
D gene: .
CDR3 protein: CASSLFGTPVMGNTEAFF
CDR3 DNA: TGTGCCAGTAGTCTTTTCGGGACACCTGTTATGGGGAACACTGAAGCTTTCTTT

V gene: TRBV10-3
J gene: TRBJ2-1
clone size: .
D gene: TRBD2
CDR3 protein: CAISGLAGGSYNEQFF
CDR3 DNA: TGTGCCATCAGTGGGCTAGCGGGAGGTTCCTACAATGAGCAGTTCTTC

V gene: TRBV19
J gene: TRBJ1-5
clone size: .
D gene: .
CDR3 protein: CASSSQSNQPQHF
CDR3 DNA: TGTGCCAGTAGTTCGCAGAGCAATCAGCCCCAGCATTTT

V gene: TRBV4-2
J gene: TRBJ2-3
clone size: .
D gene: .
CDR3 protein: CASSQDPGPSTDTQYF
CDR3 DNA: TGTGCCAGCAGCCAAGACCCTGGCCCTAGCACAGATACGCAGTATTTT

V gene: TRBV19
J gene: TRBJ1-1
clone size: .
D gene: .
CDR3 protein: CASSTWETGPTEAFF
CDR3 DNA: TGTGCCAGTAGTACTTGGGAAACAGGGCCCACTGAAGCTTTCTTT

V gene: TRBV7-9
J gene: TRBJ2-7
clone size: .
D gene: .
CDR3 protein: CASHGQTYEQYF
CDR3 DNA: TGTGCCAGCCATGGACAGACCTACGAGCAGTACTTC

V gene: TRBV19
J gene: TRBJ2-7
clone size: .
D gene: .
CDR3 protein: CASSIYRSTYEQYF
CDR3 DNA: TGTGCCAGTAGTATCTACAGGTCTACCTACGAGCAGTACTTC

V gene: TRBV5-3
J gene: TRBJ2-7
clone size: .
D gene: TRBD2
CDR3 protein: CARTGTSSYEQYF
CDR3 DNA: TGTGCCAGAACCGGGACTAGCAGTTACGAGCAGTACTTC

V gene: TRBV5-6
J gene: TRBJ2-3
clone size: .
D gene: .
CDR3 protein: CASSLEFAASWDTQYF
CDR3 DNA: TGTGCCAGCAGCTTAGAGTTTGCAGCGTCTTGGGATACGCAGTATTTT

V gene: TRBV2
J gene: TRBJ2-5
clone size: .
D gene: TRBD2
CDR3 protein: CATETSGNQETQYF
CDR3 DNA: TGTGCCACTGAGACTAGCGGAAACCAAGAGACCCAGTACTTC

V gene: TRBV10-3
J gene: TRBJ2-7
clone size: .
D gene: TRBD2
CDR3 protein: CAISESIAGELYEQYF
CDR3 DNA: TGTGCCATCAGTGAGTCCATAGCGGGAGAGCTCTACGAGCAGTACTTC

V gene: TRBV4-1
J gene: TRBJ2-3
clone size: .
D gene: TRBD2
CDR3 protein: CASSLLAGALTDTQYF
CDR3 DNA: TGCGCCAGCAGCCTCCTAGCGGGAGCGTTGACAGATACGCAGTATTTT

V gene: TRBV29-1
J gene: TRBJ2-5
clone size: once
D gene: TRBD2
CDR3 protein: CSVGGGGEAAETQYF
CDR3 DNA: TGCAGCGTTGGCGGCGGGGGGGAGGCGGCAGAGACCCAGTACTTC

V gene: TRBV7-2
J gene: TRBJ1-5
clone size: .
D gene: TRBD1
CDR3 protein: CASSFGQGQSNQPQHF
CDR3 DNA: TGTGCCAGCAGCTTTGGACAGGGCCAAAGCAATCAGCCCCAGCATTTT